The source of this TCR beta chain is a study of T cell clonality in common variable immunodeficiency. General study results and limits: CVID subjects had higher TCRbeta clonality than healthy controls, most marked in about a third. Shared TCRbeta clones were fewer between CVID subjects than controls.

This clone came up many times. Its cognate antigen is unknown. The read ends 3 residues early relative to the CDR3; the germline J gene fills the gap. Repertoires were generated with immunoSEQ multiplex PCR, while TCRdb's copy carries only in-frame clones and drops some. Listed for the sample are some 60,000 clones, none seen a single time. With 0 bases removed from V and 3 bases from J, the gap between germline ends came to 10 bases. There are 15 residues in the CDR3. The germline gives CDR1 SGHTS, CDR2 YDEGEE. The sequence was collected from a person aged 18-69 years in good health. The chain carries TRBV5-8 and TRBJ2-4, with D maybe TRBD1 (5 bases). The sequencing sample was made of peripheral blood mononuclear cells. This CDR3 is CASSLGYQGKNIQYF. The part of the CDR3 DNA that was read is TGTGCCAGCAGCTTGGGATATCAGGGCAAAAACATT.